The 27 T cell receptor beta chains in this list originate from one sample, sequenced in a study of shared clonotypes between healthy human individuals. The protocol was immunoSEQ multiplex PCR, while the TCRdb copy is restricted to in-frame clones and leaves out a portion. The table includes approximately 2.1 million clones, more than 80% detected once. Material for sequencing was naive CD4+ T cells from PBMCs. Documented subset: CD45RA+ positively selected. The receptor set was obtained from a man younger than 35 in good health. Some clones in this sample may be carry-over from other donors' samples.

The rearrangement uses TRBV7-2 and TRBJ2-1, with D tentatively TRBD2 (6 bases). From germline, CDR1 is SGHTA and CDR2 FQGNSA. Trimming took 2 bases from V and 7 from J, leaving 18 bases between them. This CDR3 is 16 amino acids long. The CDR3 DNA reads as TGTGCCAGCAGCTTATTTGGGTCGGGAGTATGGAATGAGCAGTTCTTC. It translates to CASSLFGSGVWNEQFF. Combining the CDR3 with reference TRBV7-2 and TRBJ2-1 gives the whole variable domain GAGVSQSPSNKVTEKGKDVELRCDPISGHTALYWYRQSLGQGLEFLIYFQGNSAPDKSGLPSDRFSAERTGGSVSTLTIQRTQQEDSAVYLCASSLFGSGVWNEQFFGPGTRLTVL.

This rearrangement joins TRBV14 to TRBJ2-6; a possible D gene is TRBD1 (5 bases). V was pared by 4 bases and J by 3 bases, with 13 bases between. Germline V gene sequence: CDR1 SGHDN, CDR2 FVKESK. The CDR3 contains 16 residues. CDR3 DNA: TGTGCCAGCAGCCGTTACATAGGGGTTGGGGCCAACGTCCTGACTTTC. As protein: CASSRYIGVGANVLTF. Full variable domain (outside the CDR3, taken from reference TRBV14 and TRBJ2-6): EAGVTQFPSHSVIEKGQTVTLRCDPISGHDNLYWYRRVMGKEIKFLLHFVKESKQDESGMPNNRFLAERTGGTYSTLKVQPAELEDSGVYFCASSRYIGVGANVLTFGAGSRLTVL.

To note about this clone: This sample also contains other DNA sequences that code for the same CDR3. The chain recombines TRBV5-4 with TRBJ2-6; D uncertain. The CDR3 runs to 14 residues. Trimming left V 2 bases short and J 0 bases short, with 3 bases between. Germline CDR1 SGHNT, CDR2 YYREEE (reference sequence). The CDR3 loop is CASSFSSGANVLTF. CDR3 DNA: TGTGCCAGCAGCTTTAGCTCTGGGGCCAACGTCCTGACTTTC.

The V call is TRBV5-1, the J call TRBJ2-3; D might be TRBD2 (6 bases). Trimming removed 0 bases at V and 4 bases at J, with 12 bases between. Germline values: CDR1 SGHRS, CDR2 YFSETQ. The CDR3 spans 15 residues. CDR3 residues: CASSLGRERSDTQYF. The DNA of the CDR3 is TGCGCCAGCAGCTTGGGGAGGGAGAGATCAGATACGCAGTATTTT. Looking up the rest from reference TRBV5-1 and TRBJ2-3 gives the full variable domain: KAGVTQTPRYLIKTRGQQVTLSCSPISGHRSVSWYQQTPGQGLQFLFEYFSETQRNKGNFPGRFSGRQFSNSRSEMNVSTLELGDSALYLCASSLGRERSDTQYFGPGTRLTVL.

This clone was found once. J is TRBJ1-3 and V is TRBV6-5; weak D call: TRBD1 (5 bases). Germline V gene sequence: CDR1 MNHEY, CDR2 SVGAGI. V was pared by 2 bases and J by 2 bases, with 13 bases between. CDR3 length: 16 residues. The CDR3: CASSYGQGGAGNTIYF. Here the CDR3 DNA reads TGTGCCAGCAGTTACGGGCAGGGAGGTGCTGGAAACACCATATATTTT.

The J gene is TRBJ1-1, the V gene TRBV5-1, with TRBD1 matching 7 bases. Looked up from germline, CDR1 is SGHRS and CDR2 is YFSETQ. V was clipped by 1 base and J by 4 bases; unmatched bases: 10. The CDR3 spans 16 residues. The CDR3 bases are TGCGCCAGCAGCTTGCTAGCGGGACAGAACCTCACTGAAGCTTTCTTT. Translation gives CASSLLAGQNLTEAFF.

Notes on this clone: This sample includes further DNA sequences coding for the same CDR3. The chain is built from TRBV6-1 and TRBJ2-5; no clear D gene. There are 14 residues in the CDR3. Trimming stripped 3 bases from V and 4 bases from J, with 12 bases between. Germline assignment: CDR1 MNHNS and CDR2 SASEGT. CDR3 protein: CASSERSRGETQYF. In nucleotides, the CDR3 is TGTGCCAGCAGTGAGAGGTCCAGAGGAGAGACCCAGTACTTC.

V is TRBV27 and J is TRBJ1-4; tentative D call: TRBD1 (5 bases). CDR3 size: 15 residues. The germline gives CDR1 MNHEY, CDR2 SMNVEV (reference sequence). Trimming left V 6 bases short and J 7 bases short, with 18 bases between. As DNA, the CDR3 is TGTGCCAGCAGCCAACCGAGGCAGGGCGGTGAAAAACTGTTTTTT. Its translation is CASSQPRQGGEKLFF.

V gene TRBV19 combines with J gene TRBJ1-2, with D unclear. Trimming left V 5 bases short and J 2 bases short, with 12 bases between. Per the germline V gene, CDR1 is LNHDA and CDR2 is SQIVND (reference sequence). CDR3 length equals 14 residues. CDR3 nucleotides: TGTGCCAGTAGTCCCACGAATCGGAACTATGGCTACACCTTC. It encodes CASSPTNRNYGYTF.

This clone was counted a single time. This chain links TRBV14 with TRBJ2-5; 10 positions agree with TRBD2. Germline CDR1 reads SGHDN; CDR2 reads FVKESK. Trimming cost V 2 bases and J 5 bases; bases outside gene matches: 5. CDR3 length: 15 residues. Here the CDR3 DNA reads TGTGCCAGCAGCCAACTACTAGCGGGAAGGGAGACCCAGTACTTC. Protein: CASSQLLAGRETQYF.

As for this clone: This sample also contains other DNA sequences that code for the same CDR3. This chain joins TRBV12-5 and TRBJ2-5, with D unresolved. Germline values: CDR1 LGHNT, CDR2 FRNRAP. The CDR3 is 12 amino acids. Trimming took off 3 bases at V and 5 bases at J, with 7 bases between the two ends. The CDR3 DNA follows: TGTGCTAGTGGTTTTTATGGGGAGACCCAGTACTTC. This translates into CASGFYGETQYF.

The chain carries TRBV7-9 and TRBJ2-1; 8 nucleotides match TRBD2. The germline V gene has CDR1 SEHNR and CDR2 FQNEAQ (reference sequence). The V gene end was trimmed by 6 bases and the J gene end by 3 bases; junction bases not matched to a gene: 13. The CDR3 is 17 residues long. The CDR3 bases are TGTGCCAGCAGTCGAGGAGCCAGCGGGGGCCTCTACAATGAGCAGTTCTTC. It encodes CASSRGASGGLYNEQFF.

The gene calls are TRBV5-1 and TRBJ2-7; 10 bases fit TRBD2. Germline V gene sequence: CDR1 SGHRS, CDR2 YFSETQ. This CDR3 comprises 16 residues. With 4 bases clipped from V and 1 base from J, the junction kept 8 bases outside the gene matches. The CDR3 sequence is CASSTIAGGLSYEQYF. CDR3 DNA sequence: TGCGCCAGCAGCACTATAGCGGGAGGCTTGTCCTACGAGCAGTACTTC.

This chain connects TRBV28 to TRBJ1-1, with no clear D. V was clipped by 5 bases and J by 0 bases, with 16 bases between them. CDR1 is MDHEN and CDR2 is SYDVKM in the germline V gene. The CDR3 spans 16 residues. The CDR3 loop is CASSPPLGSLNTEAFF. CDR3 coding DNA: TGTGCCAGCAGTCCACCGCTAGGCAGCTTGAACACTGAAGCTTTCTTT.

V is TRBV9 and J is TRBJ1-2; possibly TRBD1 for D (5 bases). The CDR3 is 16 residues long. Germline loops: CDR1 SGDLS, CDR2 YYNGEE. V lost 0 bases, J lost 1 base, and 13 bases lay in between. Here the CDR3 DNA reads TGTGCCAGCAGCGTAGCTACCGGGACCAATAACTATGGCTACACCTTC. It translates to CASSVATGTNNYGYTF.

The rearrangement uses TRBV6-5 and TRBJ2-4, with 8 nucleotides matching TRBD1. The CDR3 extends over 15 amino acids. Trimming removed 6 bases from V and 6 bases from J; junction bases left unmatched: 10. From germline, CDR1 is MNHEY and CDR2 SVGAGI. The CDR3 protein is CASSSAGQGVNIQYF. In DNA form, the CDR3 reads TGTGCCAGCAGCTCAGCCGGACAGGGAGTAAACATTCAGTACTTC.

The V gene is TRBV7-6, the J gene TRBJ2-7; D not certain. CDR1 and CDR2 from the germline V gene are SGHVS and FNYEAQ. The length of the CDR3 is 14 residues. Trimming pared 5 bases from V and 1 base from J, leaving 12 bases between. The CDR3 loop is CASSQLSISYEQYF. CDR3 in DNA: TGTGCCAGCAGCCAACTGAGCATATCCTACGAGCAGTACTTC.

This chain uses TRBV10-3 with TRBJ1-1; TRBD1 might be the D (6 bases). CDR1 ENHRY and CDR2 SYGVKD come from the germline V gene. V was clipped by 5 bases and J by 5 bases, with 9 bases between them. The CDR3 runs 12 residues. CDR3 nucleotide sequence: TGTGCCATCAGTAACAGGGAGACTGAAGCTTTCTTT. This encodes CAISNRETEAFF.

The rearrangement uses TRBV2 and TRBJ2-5, with TRBD2 matching over 7 bases. The CDR3 extends over 15 amino acids. V dropped 3 bases and J dropped 4; count of bases not matched to a gene: 8. The germline CDR1 and CDR2 sequences are SNHLY and FYNNEI. The CDR3 loop is CASSDRGGPGETQYF. The CDR3 DNA reads TGTGCCAGCAGTGATCGGGGAGGGCCAGGAGAGACCCAGTACTTC.

This chain uses TRBV19 with TRBJ1-5; weak D call: TRBD1 (5 bases). The ends were cut back, 6 bases at V and 4 bases at J, with 10 bases in the middle. The CDR3 runs to 13 residues. CDR1 and CDR2 (germline): LNHDA, SQIVND (reference sequence). The CDR3 DNA follows: TGTGCCAGTAGCCGACAGCAGAATCAGCCCCAGCATTTT. It codes for CASSRQQNQPQHF.

As for this clone: Within the sample, other DNA sequences also encode this same CDR3. The chain employs TRBV14 and TRBJ2-1; D is unresolved. This CDR3 contains 15 residues. Germline lookup yields CDR1 SGHDN and CDR2 FVKESK. The V end was cut by 0 bases, the J end by 2 bases, with 8 bases between. As DNA, the CDR3 is TGTGCCAGCAGCCAAGATTTGGCAGCCTACAATGAGCAGTTCTTC. Encoded protein: CASSQDLAAYNEQFF.

The chain joins TRBV9 to TRBJ2-1; the match to TRBD2 covers 12 bases. V was clipped by 4 bases and J by 7 bases; unmatched bases: 15. Germline CDR1 is SGDLS and CDR2 is YYNGEE. The CDR3 is made up of 18 amino acids. In DNA form, the CDR3 reads TGTGCCAGCAGCCCGGGGACTAGCGGGTACGGAACGGGAAATGAGCAGTTCTTC. Translation gives CASSPGTSGYGTGNEQFF.

V usage is TRBV2 and J usage is TRBJ2-1, with no clear D. Germline loops: CDR1 SNHLY, CDR2 FYNNEI. The CDR3 runs 14 residues. Trimming left V 6 bases short and J 4 bases short, with 13 bases between. The CDR3 sequence is CASSVDATYNEQFF. The CDR3 nucleotides are TGTGCCAGCAGCGTGGACGCGACTTACAATGAGCAGTTCTTC.

As to this clone: Other DNA sequences in the same sample also yield this CDR3. The chain employs TRBV11-2 and TRBJ2-5, with D perhaps matching TRBD1 (5 bases). From germline, CDR1 is SGHAT and CDR2 FQNNGV. Trimming took off 5 bases at V and 4 bases at J, with 11 bases between the two ends. This CDR3 contains 13 residues. CDR3 region: CASSPRVRETQYF. The CDR3 DNA is TGTGCCAGCAGCCCCAGGGTTAGAGAGACCCAGTACTTC.

Here the CDR3 DNA reads TGTGCCAGTAGCCCCCTCCCAAGCGGGAGTTTGGAAGATACGCAGTATTTT. This sequence encodes CASSPLPSGSLEDTQYF. The chain combines TRBV19 with TRBJ2-3; 8 bases match TRBD2. CDR3 length equals 17 residues. With 6 bases clipped from V and 5 bases from J, the junction kept 16 bases outside the gene matches. Germline V gene lookup returns CDR1 LNHDA and CDR2 SQIVND (reference sequence).

The CDR3 spells CASSRRQGVKNIQYF. DNA for the CDR3: TGTGCCAGCAGTCGCCGACAGGGGGTCAAAAACATTCAGTACTTC. The chain employs TRBV28 and TRBJ2-4, with 9 positions matching TRBD1. Germline CDR1 and CDR2: MDHEN and SYDVKM. Trimming at V came to 5 bases and at J to 3 bases, leaving 5 bases not matched to a gene. The CDR3 is 15 amino acids.

A single count supports this clone. J is TRBJ2-7 and V is TRBV10-1; tentative D call: TRBD2 (5 bases). This CDR3 comprises 14 residues. Trimming stripped 4 bases from V and 0 bases from J, with 10 bases between. Germline CDR1 WNHNN, CDR2 SYGVQD (reference sequence). The CDR3 bases are TGCGCCAGCAGTGCCTCGGGATTCTCCTACGAGCAGTACTTC. This gives the protein CASSASGFSYEQYF.